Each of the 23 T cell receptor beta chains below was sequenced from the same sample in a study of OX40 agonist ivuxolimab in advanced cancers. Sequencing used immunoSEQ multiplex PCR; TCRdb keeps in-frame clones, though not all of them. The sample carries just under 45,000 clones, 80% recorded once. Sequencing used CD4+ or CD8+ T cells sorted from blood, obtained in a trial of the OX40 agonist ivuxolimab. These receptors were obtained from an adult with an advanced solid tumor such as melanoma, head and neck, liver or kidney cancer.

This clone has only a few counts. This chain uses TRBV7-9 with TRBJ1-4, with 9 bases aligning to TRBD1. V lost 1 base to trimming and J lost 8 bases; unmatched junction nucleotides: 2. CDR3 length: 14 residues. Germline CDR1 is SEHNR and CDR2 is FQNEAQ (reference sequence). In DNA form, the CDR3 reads TGTGCCAGCAGCTTAGGACAGGGGGACGAAAAACTGTTTTTT. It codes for CASSLGQGDEKLFF. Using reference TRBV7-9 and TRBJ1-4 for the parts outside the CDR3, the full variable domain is DTGVSQNPRHKITKRGQNVTFRCDPISEHNRLYWYRQTLGQGPEFLTYFQNEAQLEKSRLLSDRFSAERPKGSFSTLEIQRTEQGDSAMYLCASSLGQGDEKLFFGSGTQLSVL.

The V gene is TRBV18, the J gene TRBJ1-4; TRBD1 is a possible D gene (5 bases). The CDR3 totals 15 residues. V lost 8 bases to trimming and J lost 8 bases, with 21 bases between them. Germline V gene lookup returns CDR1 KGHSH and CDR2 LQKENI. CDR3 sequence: CASSYLPGREEKLFF. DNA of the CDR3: TGTGCCAGCAGCTATCTGCCGGGACGGGAAGAAAAACTGTTTTTT.

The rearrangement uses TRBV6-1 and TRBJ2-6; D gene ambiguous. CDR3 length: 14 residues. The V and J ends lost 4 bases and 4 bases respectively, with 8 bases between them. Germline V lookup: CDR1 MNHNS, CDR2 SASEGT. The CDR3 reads CASSGLMGANVLTF. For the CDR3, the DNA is TGTGCCAGCAGTGGCCTAATGGGGGCCAACGTCCTGACTTTC.

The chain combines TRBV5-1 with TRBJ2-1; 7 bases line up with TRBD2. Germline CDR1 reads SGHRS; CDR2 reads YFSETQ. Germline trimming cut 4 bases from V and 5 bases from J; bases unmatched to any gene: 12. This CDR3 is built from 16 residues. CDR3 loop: CASSTQIRDYNNEQFF. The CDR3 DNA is TGCGCCAGCAGCACCCAAATCCGGGACTACAACAATGAGCAGTTCTTC.

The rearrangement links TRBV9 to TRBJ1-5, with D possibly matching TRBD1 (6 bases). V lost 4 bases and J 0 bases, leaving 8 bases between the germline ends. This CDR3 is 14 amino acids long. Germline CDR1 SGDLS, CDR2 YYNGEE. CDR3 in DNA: TGTGCCAGCAGCAAACAGGGTAGCAATCAGCCCCAGCATTTT. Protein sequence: CASSKQGSNQPQHF.

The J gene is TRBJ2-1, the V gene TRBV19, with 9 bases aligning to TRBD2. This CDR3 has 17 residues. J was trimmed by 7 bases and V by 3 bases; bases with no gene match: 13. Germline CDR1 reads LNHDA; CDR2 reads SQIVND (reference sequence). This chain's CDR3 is CASSMGGGGRAGNEQFF. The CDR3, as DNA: TGTGCCAGTAGTATGGGGGGCGGCGGGAGGGCCGGAAATGAGCAGTTCTTC.

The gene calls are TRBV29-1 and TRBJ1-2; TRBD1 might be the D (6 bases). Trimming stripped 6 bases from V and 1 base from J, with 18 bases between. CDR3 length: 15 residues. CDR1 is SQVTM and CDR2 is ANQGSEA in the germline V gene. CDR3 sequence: CSVSAGTTDNYGYTF. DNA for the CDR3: TGCAGCGTATCCGCCGGGACAACCGATAACTATGGCTACACCTTC.

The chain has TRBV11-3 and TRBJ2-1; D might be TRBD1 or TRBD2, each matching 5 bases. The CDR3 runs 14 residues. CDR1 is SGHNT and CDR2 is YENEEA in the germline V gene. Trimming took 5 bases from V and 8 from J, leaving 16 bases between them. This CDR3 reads CASSISGPQDEQFF. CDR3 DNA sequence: TGTGCCAGCAGCATCTCGGGACCCCAAGATGAGCAGTTCTTC.

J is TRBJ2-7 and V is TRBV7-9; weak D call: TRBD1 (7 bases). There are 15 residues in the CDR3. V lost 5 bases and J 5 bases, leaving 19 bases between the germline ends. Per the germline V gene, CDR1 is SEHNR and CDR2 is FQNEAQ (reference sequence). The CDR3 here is CASSPGGGTAHEQYF. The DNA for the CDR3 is TGTGCCAGCAGCCCGGGCGGCGGGACAGCCCACGAGCAGTACTTC.

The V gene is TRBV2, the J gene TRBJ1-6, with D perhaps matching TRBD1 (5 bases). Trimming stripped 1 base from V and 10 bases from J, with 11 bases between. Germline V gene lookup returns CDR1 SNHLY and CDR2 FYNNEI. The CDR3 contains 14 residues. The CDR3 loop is CASSEVLGHSPLHF. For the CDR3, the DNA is TGTGCCAGCAGTGAAGTTTTAGGACACTCACCCCTCCACTTT.

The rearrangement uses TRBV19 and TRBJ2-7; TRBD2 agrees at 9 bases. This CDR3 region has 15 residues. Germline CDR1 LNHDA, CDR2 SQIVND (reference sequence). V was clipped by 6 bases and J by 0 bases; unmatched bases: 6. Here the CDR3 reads CASSKNSGSSYEQYF. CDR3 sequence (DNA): TGTGCCAGTAGCAAGAATAGCGGGAGCTCCTACGAGCAGTACTTC.

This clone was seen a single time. The CDR3 loop reads CATREGTHTDTQYF. The DNA for the CDR3 is TGTGCCACCCGAGAGGGGACCCACACAGATACGCAGTATTTT. This sequence joins TRBV10-3 and TRBJ2-3; D assignment may be TRBD1 or TRBD2 (5 bases each). This CDR3 comprises 14 residues. CDR1 is ENHRY and CDR2 is SYGVKD in the germline V gene. V was shortened by 10 bases and J by 2 bases, with 16 bases between the two germline ends.

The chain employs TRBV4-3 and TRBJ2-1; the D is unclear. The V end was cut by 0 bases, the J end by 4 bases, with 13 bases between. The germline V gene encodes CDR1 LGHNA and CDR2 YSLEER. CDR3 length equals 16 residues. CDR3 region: CASSQDLSLGYNEQFF. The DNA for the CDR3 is TGCGCCAGCAGCCAAGATTTGAGTTTGGGATACAATGAGCAGTTCTTC.

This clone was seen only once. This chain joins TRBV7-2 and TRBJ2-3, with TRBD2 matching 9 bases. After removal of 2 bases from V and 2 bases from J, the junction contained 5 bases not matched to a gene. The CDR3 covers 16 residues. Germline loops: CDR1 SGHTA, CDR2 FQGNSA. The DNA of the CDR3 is TGTGCCAGCAGCTTAAGCCTAGCGGGATCCACAGATACGCAGTATTTT. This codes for CASSLSLAGSTDTQYF.

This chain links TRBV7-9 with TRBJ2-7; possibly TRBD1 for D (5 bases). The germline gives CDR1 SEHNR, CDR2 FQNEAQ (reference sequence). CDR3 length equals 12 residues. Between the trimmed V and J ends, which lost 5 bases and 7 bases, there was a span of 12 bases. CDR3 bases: TGTGCCAGCAGCCGAGGAGCAGGGGAGCAGTACTTC. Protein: CASSRGAGEQYF.

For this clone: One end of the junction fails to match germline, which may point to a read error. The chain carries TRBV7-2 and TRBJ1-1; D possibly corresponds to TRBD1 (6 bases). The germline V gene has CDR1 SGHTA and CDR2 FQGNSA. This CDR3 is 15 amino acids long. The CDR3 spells CASNLAGYGGREAFF. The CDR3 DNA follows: TGTGCCAGCAACTTAGCCGGGTATGGGGGGCGCGAAGCTTTCTTT.

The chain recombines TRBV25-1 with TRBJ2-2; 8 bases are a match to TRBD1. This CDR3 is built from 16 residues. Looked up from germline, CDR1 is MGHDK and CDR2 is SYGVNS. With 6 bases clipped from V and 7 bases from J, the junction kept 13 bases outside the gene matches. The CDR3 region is CASRHSRGPLGGELFF. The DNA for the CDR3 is TGTGCCAGCAGGCATAGCAGGGGGCCCCTCGGCGGGGAGCTGTTTTTT.

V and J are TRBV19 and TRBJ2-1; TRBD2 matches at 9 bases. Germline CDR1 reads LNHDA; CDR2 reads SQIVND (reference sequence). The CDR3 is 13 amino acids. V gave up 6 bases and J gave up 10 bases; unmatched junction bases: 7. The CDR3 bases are TGTGCCAGTAGGATCAGCGGGAGGCGAGAGCAGTTCTTC. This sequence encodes CASRISGRREQFF.

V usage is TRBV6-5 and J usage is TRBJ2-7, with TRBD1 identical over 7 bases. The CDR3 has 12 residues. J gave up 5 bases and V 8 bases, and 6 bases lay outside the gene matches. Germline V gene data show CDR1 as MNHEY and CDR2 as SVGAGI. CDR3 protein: CASARGNDEQYF. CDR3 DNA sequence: TGTGCCAGCGCCAGGGGGAACGACGAGCAGTACTTC.

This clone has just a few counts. This CDR3 is CASSQDQGPYEQYF. The CDR3 nucleotides read TGCGCCAGCAGCCAAGATCAAGGTCCCTACGAGCAGTACTTC. This chain connects TRBV4-1 to TRBJ2-7, with no clear D. The ends were cut back, 0 bases at V and 2 bases at J, with 8 bases in the middle. The CDR3 length is 14 residues. CDR1 and CDR2 (germline): MGHRA, YSYEKL.

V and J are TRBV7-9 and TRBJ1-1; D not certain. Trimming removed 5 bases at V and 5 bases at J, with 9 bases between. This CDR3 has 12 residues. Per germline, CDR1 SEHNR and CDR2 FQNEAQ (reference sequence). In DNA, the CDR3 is TGTGCCAGCAGCCCTACCGGGACTGAAGCTTTCTTT. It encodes CASSPTGTEAFF.

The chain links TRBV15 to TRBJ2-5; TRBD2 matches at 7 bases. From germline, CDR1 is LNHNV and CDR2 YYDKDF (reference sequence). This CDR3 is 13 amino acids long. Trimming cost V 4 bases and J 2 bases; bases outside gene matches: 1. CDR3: CATSTSGQETQYF. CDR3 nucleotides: TGTGCCACCAGCACTAGCGGTCAAGAGACCCAGTACTTC.

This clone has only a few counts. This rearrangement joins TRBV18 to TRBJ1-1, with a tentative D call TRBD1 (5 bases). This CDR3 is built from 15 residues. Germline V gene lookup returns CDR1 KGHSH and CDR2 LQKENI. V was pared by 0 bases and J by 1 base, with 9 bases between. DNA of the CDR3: TGTGCCAGCTCACCACCCGGGACGGGGAACACTGAAGCTTTCTTT. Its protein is CASSPPGTGNTEAFF.